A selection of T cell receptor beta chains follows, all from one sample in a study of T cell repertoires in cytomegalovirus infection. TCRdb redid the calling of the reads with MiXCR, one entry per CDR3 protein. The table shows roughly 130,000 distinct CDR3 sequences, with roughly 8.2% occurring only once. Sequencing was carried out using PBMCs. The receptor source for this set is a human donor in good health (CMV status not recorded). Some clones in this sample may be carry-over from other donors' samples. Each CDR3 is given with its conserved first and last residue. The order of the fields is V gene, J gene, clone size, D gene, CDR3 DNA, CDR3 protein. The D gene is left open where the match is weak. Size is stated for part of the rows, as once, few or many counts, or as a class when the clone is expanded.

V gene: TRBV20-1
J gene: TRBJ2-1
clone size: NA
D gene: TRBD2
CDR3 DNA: TGCAGTGCTAGGAAGACTAGCGGGGGGCCCATCTCCTACAATGAGCAGTTCTTC
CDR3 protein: CSARKTSGGPISYNEQFF

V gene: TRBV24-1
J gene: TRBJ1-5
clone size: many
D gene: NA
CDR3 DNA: TGTGCCACCAGTGACCTTAAACAGGGAAATCAGCCCCAGCATTTT
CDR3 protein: CATSDLKQGNQPQHF

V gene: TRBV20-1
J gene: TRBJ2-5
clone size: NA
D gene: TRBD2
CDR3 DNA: TGCAGTGCTAGAGATAGAGGACGGGGGGGCCTCCAAGAGACCCAGTACTTC
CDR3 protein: CSARDRGRGGLQETQYF

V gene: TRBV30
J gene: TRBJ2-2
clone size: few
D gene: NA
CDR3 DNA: TGTGCCAGACGACAGGAGAACACCGGGGAGCTGTTTTTT
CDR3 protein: CARRQENTGELFF

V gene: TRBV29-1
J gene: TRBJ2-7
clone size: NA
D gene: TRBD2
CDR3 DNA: TGCAGCGCCGGGGGGACTAGCGGCTACGAGCAGTACTTC
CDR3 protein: CSAGGTSGYEQYF

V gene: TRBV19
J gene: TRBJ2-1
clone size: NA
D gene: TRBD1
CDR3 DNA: TGTGCCAGTAAAGGACAGGGCGTAGGACATGAGCAGTTCTTC
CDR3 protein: CASKGQGVGHEQFF

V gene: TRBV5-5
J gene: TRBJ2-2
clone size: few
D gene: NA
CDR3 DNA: TGTGCCAGCAGCTTGGATATGAACACCGGGGAGCTGTTTTTT
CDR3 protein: CASSLDMNTGELFF

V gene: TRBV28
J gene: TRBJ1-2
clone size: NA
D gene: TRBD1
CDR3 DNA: TGTGCCAGCACCCTCCAGGGGGCGCTTGGCTACACCTTC
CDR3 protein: CASTLQGALGYTF

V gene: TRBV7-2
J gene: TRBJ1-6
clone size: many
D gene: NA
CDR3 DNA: TGTGCCAGCAGCACGGGAGTCGGAGGGTCACCCCTCCACTTT
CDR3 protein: CASSTGVGGSPLHF

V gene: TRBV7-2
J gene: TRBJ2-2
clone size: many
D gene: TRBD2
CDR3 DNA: TGTGCCAGCAGAACCACTAGCGGGGCTGGAACCGGGGAGCTGTTTTTT
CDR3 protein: CASRTTSGAGTGELFF

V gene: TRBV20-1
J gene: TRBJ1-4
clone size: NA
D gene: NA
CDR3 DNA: TGCAGTGCTAGAGATCTGTTTTCTGGAAATGAAAAACTGTTTTTT
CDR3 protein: CSARDLFSGNEKLFF

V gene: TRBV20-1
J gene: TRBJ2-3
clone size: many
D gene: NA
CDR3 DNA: TGCAGTGCTGGAGAGGGGGTGGGTGATACGCAGTATTTT
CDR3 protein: CSAGEGVGDTQYF

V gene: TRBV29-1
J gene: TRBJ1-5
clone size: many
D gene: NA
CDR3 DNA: TGCAGCGTTGGCCCGGGGGGGGGAGGCAATCAGCCCCAGCATTTT
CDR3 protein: CSVGPGGGGNQPQHF

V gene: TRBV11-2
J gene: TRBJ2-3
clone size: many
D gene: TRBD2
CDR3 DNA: TGTGCCAGCAGCTTAACTAGCGGAAGAGATACGCAGTATTTT
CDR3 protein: CASSLTSGRDTQYF

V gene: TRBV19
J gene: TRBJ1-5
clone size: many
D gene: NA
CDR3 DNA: TGTGCCAGTACCCCTTCAGGGAGAACTCTCAATCAGCCCCAGCATTTT
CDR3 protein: CASTPSGRTLNQPQHF

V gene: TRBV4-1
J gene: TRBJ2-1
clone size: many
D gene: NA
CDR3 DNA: TGCGCCAGCAGCCAAAGCTCCAGTCACTCTTCCTACAATGAGCAGTTCTTC
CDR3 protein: CASSQSSSHSSYNEQFF

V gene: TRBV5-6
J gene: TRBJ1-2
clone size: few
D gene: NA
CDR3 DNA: TGTGTCAGCGAGACGCAAAACCGGGACACCAACTATGGCTACACCTTC
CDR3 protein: CVSETQNRDTNYGYTF

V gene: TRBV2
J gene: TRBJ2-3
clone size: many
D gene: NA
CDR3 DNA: TGTGCCAGCAGTGAAGACGGAGGTGTGGTAGATACGCAGTATTTT
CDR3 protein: CASSEDGGVVDTQYF

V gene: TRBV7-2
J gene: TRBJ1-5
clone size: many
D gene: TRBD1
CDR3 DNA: TGTGCCAGCAGCCGTTTGGACAGGCCTCATCAGCCCCAGCATTTT
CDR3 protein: CASSRLDRPHQPQHF

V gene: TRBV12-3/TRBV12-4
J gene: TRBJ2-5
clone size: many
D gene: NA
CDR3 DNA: TGTGCCAGCAGCAAAATATACGGTCAGGGGGAGACCCAGTACTTC
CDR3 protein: CASSKIYGQGETQYF

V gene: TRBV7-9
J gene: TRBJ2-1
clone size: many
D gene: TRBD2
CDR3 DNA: TGTGCCAGCAGCCCGACGACTGCGGGGGCCTACAATGAGCAGTTCTTC
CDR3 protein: CASSPTTAGAYNEQFF

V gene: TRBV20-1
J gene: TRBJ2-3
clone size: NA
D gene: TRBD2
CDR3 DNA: TGCAGTGCTAGCGGGACTAGGAGCACAGATACGCAGTATTTT
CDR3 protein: CSASGTRSTDTQYF

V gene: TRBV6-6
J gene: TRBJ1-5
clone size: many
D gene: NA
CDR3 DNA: TGTGCCAGCAGCCCGGACGGTGGGGATAATCAGCCCCAGCATTTT
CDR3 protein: CASSPDGGDNQPQHF

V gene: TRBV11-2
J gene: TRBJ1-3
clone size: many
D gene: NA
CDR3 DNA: TGTGCCAGCAGCGCGGGGGCCACGGGAAACACCATATATTTT
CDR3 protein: CASSAGATGNTIYF

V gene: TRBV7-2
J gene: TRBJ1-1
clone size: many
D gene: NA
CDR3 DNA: TGTGCCAGCAGCTTAGCGTTAGGAGGTGAAGCTTTCTTT
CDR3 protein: CASSLALGGEAFF

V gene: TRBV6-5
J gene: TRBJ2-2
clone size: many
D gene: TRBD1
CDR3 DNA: TGTGCCAGCAGTGGACAGGGGAACACCGGGGAGCTGTTTTTT
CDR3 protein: CASSGQGNTGELFF

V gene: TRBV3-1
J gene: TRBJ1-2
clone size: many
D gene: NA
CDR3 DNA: TGTGCCAGCAGCCAAGATGGCGGGGGAGGACTGAGTTATGGCTACACCTTC
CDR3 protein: CASSQDGGGGLSYGYTF

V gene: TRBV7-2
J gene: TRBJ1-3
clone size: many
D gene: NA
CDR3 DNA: TGTGCCAGCAGCTTAGATCCCACGGAAAACACCATATATTTT
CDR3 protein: CASSLDPTENTIYF

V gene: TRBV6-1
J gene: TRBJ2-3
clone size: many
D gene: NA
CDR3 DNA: TGTGCCAGCAGGCGTACAGGGACTAACACAGATACGCAGTATTTT
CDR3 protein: CASRRTGTNTDTQYF

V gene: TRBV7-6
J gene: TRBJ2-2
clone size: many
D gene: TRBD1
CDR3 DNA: TGTGCCAGCAGCACCAGACAGGGTACCGGGGAGCTGTTTTTT
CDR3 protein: CASSTRQGTGELFF

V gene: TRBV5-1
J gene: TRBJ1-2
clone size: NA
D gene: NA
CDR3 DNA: TGCGCCAGCAGCTTGGATTTGTCAATGGGTGCCTATGGCTACACCTTC
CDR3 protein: CASSLDLSMGAYGYTF

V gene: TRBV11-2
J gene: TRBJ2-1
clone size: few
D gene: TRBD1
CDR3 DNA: TGTGCCAGCAGCCCGGGACAGGGCTCTAGGAATGAGCAGTTCTTC
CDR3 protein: CASSPGQGSRNEQFF

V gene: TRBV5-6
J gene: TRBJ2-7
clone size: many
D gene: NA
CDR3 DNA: TGTGCCAGCAGCTTCCAGGGCGGCGGTATATACGAGCAGTACTTC
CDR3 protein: CASSFQGGGIYEQYF

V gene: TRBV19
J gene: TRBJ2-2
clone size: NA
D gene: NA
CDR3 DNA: TGTGCCAGTAGTATAGAAGCGATGAACACCGGGGAGCTGTTTTTT
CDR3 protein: CASSIEAMNTGELFF

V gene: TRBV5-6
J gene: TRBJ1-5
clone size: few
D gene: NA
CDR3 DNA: TGTGCCAGCAGCTTGGCCCGTGGAGGGCCCAAGGGAGTAGAGCCCCAGCATTTT
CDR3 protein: CASSLARGGPKGVEPQHF

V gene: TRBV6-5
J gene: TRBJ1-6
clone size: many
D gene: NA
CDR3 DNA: TGTGCCAGCAGTTACTACCGAAACGGGGGGAAATCACCCCTCCACTTT
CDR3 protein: CASSYYRNGGKSPLHF

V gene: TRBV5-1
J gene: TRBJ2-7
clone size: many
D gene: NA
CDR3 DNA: TGCGCCAGCAGCTTGGGAGTGGAGGGGTACGAGCAGTACTTC
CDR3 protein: CASSLGVEGYEQYF

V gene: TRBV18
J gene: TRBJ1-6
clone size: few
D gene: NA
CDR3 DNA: TGTGCCAGCTCACCCAAGGAGTACAAGCAACCCCTCCACTTT
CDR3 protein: CASSPKEYKQPLHF

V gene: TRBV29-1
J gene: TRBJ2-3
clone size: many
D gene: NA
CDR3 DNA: TGCAGCGTTACCAAACAGGGCCCCTTGGGCACAGATACGCAGTATTTT
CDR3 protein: CSVTKQGPLGTDTQYF

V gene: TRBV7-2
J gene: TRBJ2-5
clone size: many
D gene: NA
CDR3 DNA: TGTGCCAGCAGCCCGTACCAAGAGACCCAGTACTTC
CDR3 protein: CASSPYQETQYF

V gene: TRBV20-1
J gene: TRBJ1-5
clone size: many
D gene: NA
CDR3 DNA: TGCAGTGCTGTTACAGGGCCGAGTCAGCCCCAGCATTTT
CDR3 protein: CSAVTGPSQPQHF

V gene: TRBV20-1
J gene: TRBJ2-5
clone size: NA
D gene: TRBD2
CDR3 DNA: TGCAGTGCTAACGAGCGGGGGGGCCTGGAGACCCAGTACTTC
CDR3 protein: CSANERGGLETQYF

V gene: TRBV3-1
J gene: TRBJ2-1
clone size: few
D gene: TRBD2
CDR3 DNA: TGTGCCAGCAGCCTCCTTAGCGGGGAAAACAATGAGCAGTTCTTC
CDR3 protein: CASSLLSGENNEQFF

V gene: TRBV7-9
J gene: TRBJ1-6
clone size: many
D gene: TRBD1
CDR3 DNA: TGTGCCAGCAGCTCGGGACAGGTTGGACATTCACCCCTCCACTTT
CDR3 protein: CASSSGQVGHSPLHF

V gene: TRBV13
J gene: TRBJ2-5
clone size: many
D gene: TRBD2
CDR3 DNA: TGTGCCAGCAGCAAGGGACTAGCGGACCAAGAGACCCAGTACTTC
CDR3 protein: CASSKGLADQETQYF